The 23 T cell receptor beta chains given below trace back to one sample, sequenced in a study of human T cells and chemical hapten exposure. TCRdb recomputed calls from the RACE reads with MiXCR, one row per CDR3 protein. The sample has 300,000 to 450,000 distinct CDR3 sequences, 4% to 6% seen once; the top ten hold approximately 2.8%. Time point here: pre-sensitization, week 0. Noted treatment: therapeutic diphenylcyclopropenone sensitization with weekly scalp DPC. The source material was whole blood, sampled in connection with sensitization to the hapten diphenylcyclopropenone (DPC). These TCRs come from a woman in her fifties or sixties with alopecia areata. Some clones in this sample may be carry-over from other donors' samples.

The genes are TRBV5-1 and TRBJ2-2; 9 bases map to TRBD1. J gave up 4 bases and V 1 base, and 5 bases lay outside the gene matches. This CDR3 has 16 residues. Germline V lookup: CDR1 SGHRS, CDR2 YFSETQ. In DNA form, the CDR3 reads TGCGCCAGCAGCTTGAAGGGACAGGGATCCACCGGGGAGCTGTTTTTT. Its protein is CASSLKGQGSTGELFF.

In this sample, this clonotype turned up a few times. The V and J genes are TRBV5-1 and TRBJ1-4, with unresolved D. This CDR3 contains 15 residues. Trimming left V 0 bases short and J 4 bases short, with 10 bases between. Germline assignment: CDR1 SGHRS and CDR2 YFSETQ. The CDR3 nucleotides are TGCGCCAGCAGCTTGGATAGTCGGCATAATGAAAAACTGTTTTTT. Protein: CASSLDSRHNEKLFF.

The rearrangement uses TRBV11-2 and TRBJ1-1; D gene unclear. This CDR3 has 14 residues. CDR1 is SGHAT and CDR2 is FQNNGV in the germline V gene. The germline V and J ends were trimmed by 0 bases and 3 bases, with 8 bases remaining between them. CDR3 region: CASSLEPGYTEAFF. CDR3 in DNA: TGTGCCAGCAGCTTAGAACCGGGCTACACTGAAGCTTTCTTT.

The chain combines TRBV20-1 with TRBJ2-1, with 11 nucleotides matching TRBD2. Trimming cost V 0 bases and J 5 bases; bases outside gene matches: 9. In germline, CDR1 is DFQATT, CDR2 SNEGSKA (reference sequence). The CDR3 sequence is 17 residues long. The CDR3 bases are TGCAGTGCTAGAGATGGGGGGCGACTAGCGGGAAACAATGAGCAGTTCTTC. Translation gives CSARDGGRLAGNNEQFF.

This clonotype showed up many times. The gene calls are TRBV6-5 and TRBJ2-7, with TRBD1 identical over 7 bases. The germline gives CDR1 MNHEY, CDR2 SVGAGI. V gave up 8 bases and J gave up 2 bases; unmatched junction bases: 9. The CDR3 covers 14 residues. The CDR3 DNA follows: TGTGCCAGCTGCCCGGGACAGACTACCTACGAGCAGTACTTC. Its translation is CASCPGQTTYEQYF.

A few counts support this clonotype. The chain has TRBV4-2 and TRBJ1-5; TRBD1 is a possible D gene (5 bases). The germline V and J ends were trimmed by 0 bases and 3 bases, with 9 bases remaining between them. Germline CDR1 LGHNA, CDR2 YNFKEQ. The length of the CDR3 is 15 residues. CDR3 sequence: CASSQESGINQPQHF. In DNA form, the CDR3 reads TGTGCCAGCAGCCAAGAATCAGGGATCAATCAGCCCCAGCATTTT.

There are a few counts of this clonotype. The chain links TRBV2 to TRBJ1-6, with 7 bases matching TRBD1. Germline V gives CDR1 SNHLY, CDR2 FYNNEI. The CDR3 is 14 residues long. The V and J ends lost 6 bases and 6 bases, in that order; junction bases with no gene match: 5. CDR3 sequence (DNA): TGTGCCAGCAGCAGGGGACAGTCTAATTCACCCCTCCACTTT. Translating it yields CASSRGQSNSPLHF.

Ten or more counts support this clonotype. The V gene is TRBV4-3, the J gene TRBJ2-3; D is undetermined. The CDR3 consists of 15 residues. V gave up 0 bases and J gave up 2 bases, with 9 bases separating them. Per the germline V gene, CDR1 is LGHNA and CDR2 is YSLEER. For the CDR3, the DNA is TGCGCCAGCAGCCAAGAGGGTCAAAACACAGATACGCAGTATTTT. Protein product: CASSQEGQNTDTQYF.

The chain couples TRBV5-1 to TRBJ1-1, with D tentatively TRBD1 (6 bases). The CDR3 runs to 17 residues. V lost 2 bases, J lost 4 bases, and 21 bases lay in between. The germline V gene encodes CDR1 SGHRS and CDR2 YFSETQ. The chain's CDR3 is CASSLRSQRLGATEAFF. The CDR3 DNA follows: TGCGCCAGCAGCTTAAGGTCCCAAAGGTTGGGGGCCACTGAAGCTTTCTTT. Full variable domain (remainder filled in from reference TRBV5-1 and TRBJ1-1): KAGVTQTPRYLIKTRGQQVTLSCSPISGHRSVSWYQQTPGQGLQFLFEYFSETQRNKGNFPGRFSGRQFSNSRSEMNVSTLELGDSALYLCASSLRSQRLGATEAFFGQGTRLTVV.

The chain employs TRBV30 and TRBJ2-6, with D perhaps TRBD2 (5 bases). This CDR3 has 14 residues. Trimming shortened V by 2 bases and J by 1 base, and 6 bases separated the two germline ends. Per the germline V gene, CDR1 is GTSNPN and CDR2 is SVGIG (reference sequence). CDR3 loop: CAWSSGSGANVLTF. The CDR3 region has the DNA TGTGCCTGGAGTTCGGGATCTGGGGCCAACGTCCTGACTTTC.

In its sample, this clonotype was seen a few times. V gene TRBV20-1 combines with J gene TRBJ1-6; D perhaps matches TRBD1 (5 bases). Trimming took off 2 bases at V and 5 bases at J, with 13 bases between the two ends. The CDR3 extends over 15 amino acids. Germline CDR1 is DFQATT and CDR2 is SNEGSKA (reference sequence). This CDR3 is CSARSGSRDNSPLHF. The CDR3 DNA follows: TGCAGTGCTAGATCAGGGTCCAGGGATAATTCACCCCTCCACTTT.

Ten or more counts support this clonotype. The gene calls are TRBV7-6 and TRBJ2-7; maybe TRBD2 (6 bases). This CDR3 is 15 amino acids long. Germline CDR1 reads SGHVS; CDR2 reads FNYEAQ. V lost 5 bases to trimming and J lost 2 bases, with 16 bases between them. The CDR3 bases are TGTGCCAGCAGCCCCCTGGGGACTGCAACCTACGAGCAGTACTTC. Translating it yields CASSPLGTATYEQYF.

This clonotype was recorded at least ten times. V usage is TRBV12-3 or TRBV12-4 and J usage is TRBJ1-2; perhaps TRBD1 as D (6 bases). The CDR3 loop spans 16 amino acids. V lost 6 bases and J lost 2, with 19 bases in between. CDR3: CASSLLMGGPNYGYTF. The CDR3, as DNA: TGTGCCAGCAGCCTCCTTATGGGGGGGCCCAACTATGGCTACACCTTC.

This clonotype was found many times. This chain connects TRBV12-3 or TRBV12-4 to TRBJ2-6, with TRBD2 as a possible D gene (5 bases). This CDR3 has 17 amino acids. V lost 1 base and J 0 bases, leaving 10 bases between the germline ends. The DNA of the CDR3 is TGTGCCAGCAGTTTAGGGCTAGGGAGCTCTGGGGCCAACGTCCTGACTTTC. Translated: CASSLGLGSSGANVLTF.

The CDR3 here is CASSADRVGDSPLHF. CDR3 in DNA: TGCGCCAGCAGCGCGGACAGGGTGGGGGATTCACCCCTCCACTTT. V gene TRBV5-1 combines with J gene TRBJ1-6; 8 bases are a match to TRBD1. Per germline, CDR1 SGHRS and CDR2 YFSETQ. The CDR3 contains 15 residues. With 4 bases clipped from V and 8 bases from J, the junction kept 8 bases outside the gene matches.

The table lists this clonotype with a few counts. The chain carries TRBV2 and TRBJ2-6; unclear D gene. CDR1 and CDR2 from the germline V gene are SNHLY and FYNNEI. V gave up 2 bases and J gave up 1 base, with 6 bases separating them. CDR3 size: 15 residues. In DNA form, the CDR3 reads TGTGCCAGCAGTGAACCCGAGTCTGGGGCCAACGTCCTGACTTTC. Encoded protein: CASSEPESGANVLTF.

This clonotype was seen many times. The chain couples TRBV6-2 or TRBV6-3 to TRBJ2-6; unclear D gene. There are 14 residues in the CDR3. Trimming took off 5 bases at V and 0 bases at J, with 5 bases between the two ends. Germline V CDR1 and CDR2: MNHEY, SVGEGT. For the CDR3, the DNA is TGTGCCAGCAGTACTCTCTCTGGGGCCAACGTCCTGACTTTC. This translates into CASSTLSGANVLTF.

This clonotype showed up just a few times. The chain recombines TRBV2 with TRBJ1-2; D is uncertain. CDR1 SNHLY and CDR2 FYNNEI come from the germline V gene. V was clipped by 6 bases and J by 5 bases, with 16 bases between them. There are 14 residues in the CDR3. The CDR3 bases are TGTGCCAGCAGACAGCCCCGCGTAGAGTATGGCTACACCTTC. It specifies CASRQPRVEYGYTF.

This clonotype was seen ten or more times. The gene calls are TRBV7-6 and TRBJ2-2; 9 bases fit TRBD2. J gave up 7 bases and V 2 bases, and 8 bases lay outside the gene matches. This CDR3 has 16 amino acids. Per germline, CDR1 SGHVS and CDR2 FNYEAQ. The chain's CDR3 is CASSLFSGGPGGELFF. The CDR3 coding sequence is TGTGCCAGCAGCTTATTTAGCGGGGGCCCTGGCGGGGAGCTGTTTTTT.

This clonotype was observed many times. The chain uses TRBV11-2 and TRBJ1-1, with D possibly matching TRBD1 (5 bases). Germline V gene lookup returns CDR1 SGHAT and CDR2 FQNNGV. Trimming stripped 5 bases from V and 4 bases from J, with 14 bases between. The CDR3 runs to 14 residues. DNA for the CDR3: TGTGCCAGCAGCCACCAGGGTTTGAGCACTGAAGCTTTCTTT. Encoded protein: CASSHQGLSTEAFF.

This clonotype was picked up many times. V usage is TRBV5-1 and J usage is TRBJ2-3; tentatively, D is TRBD2 (7 bases). The germline V gene encodes CDR1 SGHRS and CDR2 YFSETQ. Trimming stripped 0 bases from V and 1 base from J, with 18 bases between. This CDR3 contains 18 residues. CDR3 sequence reads: CASSLAVRRGRRTDTQYF. CDR3 nucleotides: TGCGCCAGCAGCTTGGCCGTCCGGCGGGGGCGTCGCACAGATACGCAGTATTTT.

Ten or more counts support this clonotype. V is TRBV12-5 and J is TRBJ2-1; TRBD2 might be the D (5 bases). The CDR3 contains 14 residues. The V gene's germline CDR1 is LGHNT and CDR2 FRNRAP. Trimming cost V 7 bases and J 1 base, with 11 bases left between them. CDR3 coding DNA: TGTGCTAGTGCCGCCGGAGGTTCCTACAATGAGCAGTTCTTC. It yields the protein CASAAGGSYNEQFF.

This clonotype was observed many times. Here the CDR3 reads CASGGMRTEAFF. The CDR3 DNA sequence: TGTGCCAGCGGAGGGATGAGGACTGAAGCTTTCTTT. V gene TRBV2 combines with J gene TRBJ1-1; D ambiguous. V dropped 8 bases and J dropped 5 bases, with 12 bases sitting between them. The CDR3 length is 12 residues. The germline CDR1 and CDR2 sequences are SNHLY and FYNNEI.